These 27 T cell receptor beta chains were all obtained from the same sample, sequenced in a study of PD-L1 blockade in urothelial cancer. Measured with immunoSEQ multiplex PCR; TCRdb has only the in-frame clones, and not every one. The profile shows tens of thousands of clones, 35% to 40% of them singletons. The material was tumor tissue, obtained before atezolizumab (anti-PD-L1) treatment. These receptors were obtained from a man between 60 and 75 years old with urothelial cancer.

This clone has a handful of counts. This chain connects TRBV28 to TRBJ1-3, with D maybe TRBD1 (5 bases). In germline, CDR1 is MDHEN, CDR2 SYDVKM. The CDR3 length is 15 residues. V lost 3 bases and J 0 bases, leaving 9 bases between the germline ends. The CDR3 region has the DNA TGTGCCAGCAGTTTCCCGGGGCCCTCTGGAAACACCATATATTTT. This gives the protein CASSFPGPSGNTIYF.

This clone is a singleton in its sample. The chain joins TRBV18 to TRBJ2-7; D might be TRBD1 or TRBD2, each matching 5 bases. CDR1 and CDR2 from the germline V gene are KGHSH and LQKENI. V was pared by 0 bases and J by 1 base, with 7 bases between. The CDR3 is made up of 14 amino acids. CDR3 region: CASSPPGESYEQYF. CDR3 DNA sequence: TGTGCCAGCTCACCACCGGGGGAATCCTACGAGCAGTACTTC.

V is TRBV19 and J is TRBJ1-2; D possibly corresponds to TRBD1 (5 bases). The CDR3 contains 15 residues. Germline V CDR1 and CDR2: LNHDA, SQIVND (reference sequence). V gave up 5 bases and J gave up 8 bases, with 21 bases separating them. This chain's CDR3 is CASSVGGARGSGYTF. DNA for the CDR3: TGTGCCAGTAGTGTTGGAGGAGCGCGGGGCTCGGGCTACACCTTC.

V and J are TRBV9 and TRBJ1-1; D is ambiguous. The CDR3 length is 13 residues. Germline V gene data show CDR1 as SGDLS and CDR2 as YYNGEE. Trimming shortened V by 10 bases and J by 5 bases, and 18 bases separated the two germline ends. The CDR3: CAGSQSEVTEAFF. The CDR3 DNA is TGTGCCGGCTCACAGAGTGAGGTGACTGAAGCTTTCTTT. Full variable domain (rest looked up from reference TRBV9 and TRBJ1-1): DSGVTQTPKHLITATGQRVTLRCSPRSGDLSVYWYQQSLDQGLQFLIQYYNGEERAKGNILERFSAQQFPDLHSELNLSSLELGDSALYFCAGSQSEVTEAFFGQGTRLTVV.

V and J are TRBV28 and TRBJ1-1; D unclear. Germline CDR1 reads MDHEN; CDR2 reads SYDVKM. This CDR3 region has 14 residues. V was clipped by 4 bases and J by 5 bases, with 14 bases between them. The chain's CDR3 is CASSYARGRTEAFF. CDR3 sequence (DNA): TGTGCCAGCAGTTACGCCCGTGGGAGGACTGAAGCTTTCTTT.

The J gene is TRBJ2-7, the V gene TRBV29-1; 10 bases match TRBD2. This CDR3 has 14 amino acids. CDR1 is SQVTM and CDR2 is ANQGSEA in the germline V gene. The V segment lost 6 bases and the J segment 5 bases; nucleotides outside the gene matches: 10. CDR3 amino acids: CSVATSGMANEQYF. CDR3 in DNA: TGCAGCGTCGCCACTAGCGGGATGGCGAACGAGCAGTACTTC.

This chain links TRBV25-1 with TRBJ2-4, with 12 bases aligning to TRBD1. V gave up 4 bases and J gave up 9 bases; unmatched junction bases: 4. CDR1 and CDR2 from the germline V gene are MGHDK and SYGVNS. This CDR3 comprises 14 residues. The CDR3 coding sequence is TGTGCCAGCAGTGCGGGACAGGGGGCTACCATTCAGTACTTC. Translated: CASSAGQGATIQYF.

The rearrangement joins TRBV6-8 to TRBJ2-7, with unresolved D. V shed 2 bases and J shed 1 base, with 6 bases lying between them. The CDR3 totals 13 residues. Germline V gives CDR1 MNHGY, CDR2 SAAAGT. This chain's CDR3 is CASSYDGSYEQYF. CDR3 in DNA: TGTGCCAGCAGTTACGACGGGTCCTACGAGCAGTACTTC.

Notes on this clone: Within the sample, other DNA sequences also encode this same CDR3. The chain couples TRBV5-1 to TRBJ1-4; D is undetermined. Germline V gene lookup returns CDR1 SGHRS and CDR2 YFSETQ. There are 14 residues in the CDR3. Between the trimmed V and J ends, which lost 0 bases and 2 bases, there was a span of 5 bases. Written as DNA, the CDR3 is TGCGCCAGCAGCTTGGACAGTACTAATGAAAAACTGTTTTTT. Translated, it gives CASSLDSTNEKLFF.

This clone was detected a few times. This chain links TRBV6-8 with TRBJ1-2, with no clear D. V was clipped by 10 bases and J by 4 bases, with 25 bases between them. Germline CDR1 and CDR2: MNHGY and SAAAGT. The CDR3 spans 16 residues. CDR3 amino acids: CAINKVEGGESYGYTF. CDR3 DNA sequence: TGTGCCATCAATAAAGTAGAAGGTGGGGAGAGCTATGGCTACACCTTC.

This clone was counted only a few times. The chain employs TRBV19 and TRBJ1-1; TRBD1 is a possible D gene (5 bases). V was shortened by 5 bases and J by 7 bases, with 17 bases between the two germline ends. This CDR3 has 14 amino acids. Germline V gene data show CDR1 as LNHDA and CDR2 as SQIVND (reference sequence). This chain's CDR3 is CASSPQGPGGEAFF. CDR3 bases: TGTGCCAGTAGTCCTCAGGGTCCGGGAGGTGAAGCTTTCTTT.

There are many counts of this clone. V and J are TRBV11-3 and TRBJ1-1; maybe TRBD1 (5 bases). V dropped 3 bases and J dropped 1 base, with 12 bases sitting between them. The CDR3 contains 15 residues. The germline V gene encodes CDR1 SGHNT and CDR2 YENEEA. In DNA form, the CDR3 reads TGTGCCAGCAGCTTGGGACCCGGGGCGAACACTGAAGCTTTCTTT. It yields the protein CASSLGPGANTEAFF.

This clone was detected only a few times. The CDR3 region is CASSQDYMNTEAFF. Written as DNA, the CDR3 is TGTGCCAGCAGCCAGGATTACATGAACACTGAAGCTTTCTTT. The chain uses TRBV11-3 and TRBJ1-1, with no clear D. Trimming stripped 5 bases from V and 0 bases from J, with 10 bases between. The CDR3 contains 14 residues. Germline-derived CDR1 and CDR2 are SGHNT and YENEEA. Full variable domain (rest looked up from reference TRBV11-3 and TRBJ1-1): EAGVVQSPRYKIIEKKQPVAFWCNPISGHNTLYWYLQNLGQGPELLIRYENEEAVDDSQLPKDRFSAERLKGVDSTLKIQPAELGDSAVYLCASSQDYMNTEAFFGQGTRLTVV.

A remark on this clone: The sample holds other DNA sequences that translate to the same CDR3. This chain uses TRBV18 with TRBJ2-7; weak D call: TRBD1 (5 bases). Trimming took 3 bases from V and 2 from J, leaving 11 bases between them. CDR3 length equals 14 residues. The germline CDR1 and CDR2 sequences are KGHSH and LQKENI. In DNA, the CDR3 is TGTGCCAGCTCACCGAGGCAGGGTACCTACGAGCAGTACTTC. It codes for CASSPRQGTYEQYF.

The chain joins TRBV7-8 to TRBJ2-2; maybe TRBD1 (6 bases). The CDR3 covers 14 residues. The germline CDR1 and CDR2 sequences are SGHVS and FQNEAQ. V lost 5 bases, J lost 3 bases, and 10 bases lay in between. In DNA form, the CDR3 reads TGTGCCAGCAGCAACTACAGGGACACCGGGGAGCTGTTTTTT. It encodes CASSNYRDTGELFF.

This clone has only one observation. The chain carries TRBV19 and TRBJ1-2; D is unresolved. This CDR3 spans 16 amino acids. From germline, CDR1 is LNHDA and CDR2 SQIVND (reference sequence). The V gene lost 3 bases and the J gene lost 1 base, with 15 bases spanning the gap. The CDR3 coding sequence is TGTGCCAGTAGTATCATGGGGATGAAGGTTAACTATGGCTACACCTTC. Encoded protein: CASSIMGMKVNYGYTF.

This chain uses TRBV7-6 with TRBJ2-7, with 12 bases matching TRBD2. Per germline, CDR1 SGHVS and CDR2 FNYEAQ. This CDR3 is 17 amino acids long. Unmatched junction bases numbered 12, after V lost 6 bases and J lost 3 bases. The CDR3 is CASSPGTQLAGGYEQYF. In DNA form, the CDR3 reads TGTGCCAGCAGTCCCGGGACACAACTAGCGGGAGGCTACGAGCAGTACTTC.

The chain joins TRBV19 to TRBJ2-5; TRBD2 aligns across 10 bases. The V segment lost 6 bases and the J segment 2 bases; nucleotides outside the gene matches: 6. Germline lookup yields CDR1 LNHDA and CDR2 SQIVND (reference sequence). The CDR3 is 15 amino acids. The CDR3 spells CASRSLAGGQETQYF. The CDR3 DNA reads as TGTGCCAGTAGAAGCTTAGCGGGGGGTCAAGAGACCCAGTACTTC.

CDR3 residues: CASSPERTSYTDTQYF. The CDR3 DNA is TGTGCCAGTAGTCCCGAACGGACTAGCTACACAGATACGCAGTATTTT. This rearrangement joins TRBV19 to TRBJ2-3; 8 nucleotides align to TRBD2. The CDR3 has 16 amino acids. The junction had 9 bases not matched to a gene; V was cut back by 5 bases and J by 2 bases. Germline lookup yields CDR1 LNHDA and CDR2 SQIVND (reference sequence).

The gene calls are TRBV12-5 and TRBJ2-2; TRBD2 matches 8 bases. The CDR3 length is 16 residues. Germline values: CDR1 LGHNT, CDR2 FRNRAP. After removal of 2 bases from V and 3 bases from J, the junction contained 5 bases not matched to a gene. CDR3 protein: CASGLPRGGHTGELFF. For the CDR3, the DNA is TGTGCTAGTGGTTTGCCCCGGGGGGGTCACACCGGGGAGCTGTTTTTT.

V gene TRBV5-1 combines with J gene TRBJ2-3; a weak D match, TRBD2 (6 bases). CDR1 and CDR2 (germline): SGHRS, YFSETQ. The CDR3 extends over 15 amino acids. With 6 bases removed from V and 6 bases from J, the gap between germline ends came to 20 bases. CDR3 coding DNA: TGCGCCAGCAACCCAAGCGGGTCCCTCGTCGATACGCAGTATTTT. Translation gives CASNPSGSLVDTQYF.

This clone was picked up a small number of times. The chain links TRBV6-8 to TRBJ2-7; D call uncertain. Trimming removed 7 bases from V and 0 bases from J, with 10 bases in between. CDR1 MNHGY and CDR2 SAAAGT come from the germline V gene. The CDR3 length is 13 residues. In DNA, the CDR3 is TGTGCCAGCAAGACACTGAGCTCCTACGAGCAGTACTTC. This codes for CASKTLSSYEQYF.

This clone was recorded at least ten times. This sequence joins TRBV28 and TRBJ2-7; D is undetermined. CDR1 is MDHEN, CDR2 SYDVKM, per germline. This CDR3 comprises 16 residues. V was cut by 6 bases and J by 1 base, with 19 bases left in between. CDR3 amino acids: CASRHSQAPPSYEQYF. In nucleotides, the CDR3 is TGTGCCAGCAGACACTCTCAAGCGCCTCCTTCCTACGAGCAGTACTTC.

This clone was seen a handful of times. This rearrangement joins TRBV18 to TRBJ2-7; D unresolved. The CDR3 covers 13 residues. Trimming shortened V by 2 bases and J by 3 bases, and 8 bases separated the two germline ends. The germline gives CDR1 KGHSH, CDR2 LQKENI. CDR3 DNA: TGTGCCAGCTCACCAGCCGCTTACTACGAGCAGTACTTC. Protein product: CASSPAAYYEQYF.

The V call is TRBV29-1, the J call TRBJ2-1; no clear D gene. CDR3 length: 12 amino acids. V was clipped by 3 bases and J by 8 bases, with 11 bases between them. In germline, CDR1 is SQVTM, CDR2 ANQGSEA. Written as DNA, the CDR3 is TGCAGCGTTGAGGATTGGTGGGATGAGCAGTTCTTC. The encoded protein is CSVEDWWDEQFF.

J is TRBJ1-1 and V is TRBV18; TRBD1 matches 9 bases. Germline values: CDR1 KGHSH, CDR2 LQKENI. Unmatched junction bases numbered 9, after V lost 5 bases and J lost 5 bases. The CDR3 extends over 15 amino acids. Here the CDR3 reads CASSSTGGSQTEAFF. The CDR3 coding sequence is TGTGCCAGCTCATCCACAGGGGGCTCACAGACTGAAGCTTTCTTT.

J is TRBJ1-6 and V is TRBV10-2; D uncertain. Germline V gene data show CDR1 as WSHSY and CDR2 as SAAADI. Trimming shortened V by 7 bases and J by 2 bases, and 12 bases separated the two germline ends. There are 15 residues in the CDR3. For the CDR3, the DNA is TGCGCCAGCATGGGAGATCCTACCTATAATTCACCCCTCCACTTT. Amino acids: CASMGDPTYNSPLHF.